Listed here are 8 T cell receptor beta chains from one sample, sequenced in a study of Ad26.COV2.S vaccination and SARS-CoV-2 variants. Described treatment: over 15 received Ad26.COV2.S at low or high dose, single or two shots; five or six received placebo; per-sample allocation not given. Sample collection was performed on day 63 after the first vaccine or placebo injection. Data came from immunoSEQ multiplex PCR; TCRdb stores just in-frame clones and leaves some out. Altogether about 680,000 clones are present, roughly 90% being singletons, with the ten largest covering around 1.4%. The sequencing used peripheral blood, collected in a trial of Ad26.COV2.S vaccine versus placebo. The receptors were gathered from a person aged 18 to 59 who received the Ad26.COV2.S COVID-19 vaccine or a placebo.

The J gene is TRBJ2-2, the V gene TRBV27; D is ambiguous. CDR1 and CDR2 (germline): MNHEY, SMNVEV (reference sequence). The CDR3 length is 12 residues. Trimming stripped 3 bases from V and 7 bases from J, with 6 bases between. The chain's CDR3 is CASSLVLGELFF. CDR3 nucleotide sequence: TGTGCCAGCAGTTTGGTTCTCGGGGAGCTGTTTTTT.

The chain recombines TRBV11-2 with TRBJ1-1; TRBD1 agrees at 8 bases. Trimming removed 5 bases from V and 5 bases from J; junction bases left unmatched: 10. Germline loops: CDR1 SGHAT, CDR2 FQNNGV. The length of the CDR3 is 15 residues. The chain's CDR3 is CASSPQTGGKTEAFF. The DNA for the CDR3 is TGTGCCAGCAGCCCCCAAACAGGGGGAAAGACTGAAGCTTTCTTT.

This clone has only a few counts. This chain connects TRBV30 to TRBJ2-2; D is perhaps TRBD1 (6 bases). Germline CDR1 and CDR2: GTSNPN and SVGIG (reference sequence). V shed 5 bases and J shed 7 bases, with 20 bases lying between them. CDR3 length: 15 residues. CDR3 nucleotides: TGTGCCTGGGAGCCGAAACAGGGACCGAACGGGGAGCTGTTTTTT. Translated: CAWEPKQGPNGELFF.

This clone has more than one count but fewer than ten. J is TRBJ1-2 and V is TRBV27; 9 bases line up with TRBD1. The CDR3 has 14 residues. The ends lost 4 bases at V and 5 bases at J; junction bases unmatched: 5. CDR1 is MNHEY, CDR2 SMNVEV, per germline (reference sequence). The CDR3 reads CASSWDRDSYGYTF. The CDR3, as DNA: TGTGCCAGCAGTTGGGACAGGGATAGTTATGGCTACACCTTC.

The gene calls are TRBV28 and TRBJ2-7; maybe TRBD1 (6 bases). CDR1 and CDR2 from the germline V gene are MDHEN and SYDVKM. There are 14 residues in the CDR3. V was pared by 1 base and J by 0 bases, with 7 bases between. CDR3 protein: CASSLLQGSYEQYF. The CDR3 nucleotides read TGTGCCAGCAGTTTATTACAGGGCTCCTACGAGCAGTACTTC. Combining the CDR3 with reference TRBV28 and TRBJ2-7 gives the whole variable domain DVKVTQSSRYLVKRTGEKVFLECVQDMDHENMFWYRQDPGLGLRLIYFSYDVKMKEKGDIPEGYSVSREKKERFSLILESASTNQTSMYLCASSLLQGSYEQYFGPGTRLTVT.

The chain uses TRBV19 and TRBJ2-5, with D perhaps TRBD1 or TRBD2 (5 bases each). The germline V gene has CDR1 LNHDA and CDR2 SQIVND (reference sequence). The CDR3 length is 13 residues. V shed 5 bases and J shed 3 bases, with 10 bases lying between them. CDR3 nucleotides: TGTGCCAGTAGTGGCCTGGGGGAAGAGACCCAGTACTTC. As protein: CASSGLGEETQYF.

CDR3 amino acids: CASSPDRAEAFF. CDR3 coding DNA: TGTGCCAGCTCACCGGACAGGGCTGAAGCTTTCTTT. The rearrangement uses TRBV18 and TRBJ1-1, with TRBD1 matching over 8 bases. There are 12 residues in the CDR3. Germline CDR1 and CDR2: KGHSH and LQKENI. V shed 3 bases and J 6 bases; nucleotides not matched to a gene: 0.

The chain joins TRBV5-1 to TRBJ2-1; TRBD2 is a possible D gene (5 bases). From germline, CDR1 is SGHRS and CDR2 YFSETQ. The CDR3 covers 13 residues. V lost 0 bases, J lost 15 bases, and 16 bases lay in between. The CDR3 sequence is CASSLAEGGRMFF. The DNA of the CDR3 is TGCGCCAGCAGCTTGGCCGAAGGAGGACGCATGTTCTTC.